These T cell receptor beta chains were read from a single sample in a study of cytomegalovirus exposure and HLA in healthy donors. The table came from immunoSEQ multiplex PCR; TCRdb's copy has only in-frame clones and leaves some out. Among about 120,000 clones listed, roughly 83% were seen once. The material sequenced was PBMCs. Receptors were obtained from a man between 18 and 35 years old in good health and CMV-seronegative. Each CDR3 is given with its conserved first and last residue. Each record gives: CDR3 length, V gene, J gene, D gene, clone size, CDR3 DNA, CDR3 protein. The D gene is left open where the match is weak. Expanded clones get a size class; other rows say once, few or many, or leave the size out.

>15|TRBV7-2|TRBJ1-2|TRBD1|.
TGTGCCAGCAGCTTCCCGGGACAGGGAAGGTATGGCTACACCTTC
CASSFPGQGRYGYTF
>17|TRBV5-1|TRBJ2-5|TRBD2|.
TGCGCCAGCAGCCCGAGAGTGGCTAGCGGGAGGGAAGAGACCCAGTACTTC
CASSPRVASGREETQYF
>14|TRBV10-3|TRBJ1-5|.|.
TGTGCCATCGGGCCAAATTATAGCGATCAGCCCCAGCATTTT
CAIGPNYSDQPQHF
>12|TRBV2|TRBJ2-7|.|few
TGTGCCAGCAGGGGGAGCCCCTACGAGCAGTACTTC
CASRGSPYEQYF
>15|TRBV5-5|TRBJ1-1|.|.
TGTGCCAGCAGCTTTAATGGAGCCCGAAACACTGAAGCTTTCTTT
CASSFNGARNTEAFF
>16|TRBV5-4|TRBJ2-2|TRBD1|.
TGTGCCAGCAGCTTGGTATCCAGGGGGCCCACCGGGGAGCTGTTTTTT
CASSLVSRGPTGELFF
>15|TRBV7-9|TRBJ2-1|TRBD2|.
TGTGCCAGCAGCCAAACTAGCGCAGCTTACAATGAGCAGTTCTTC
CASSQTSAAYNEQFF
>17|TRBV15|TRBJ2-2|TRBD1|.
TGTGCCACCAGCAGAGTCCGACAGGGGGCGGAACGTCGGGAGCTGTTTTTT
CATSRVRQGAERRELFF
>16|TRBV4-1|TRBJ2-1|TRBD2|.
TGCGCCAGCAGCTCGTCGACTAGCGGGGGATACAATGAGCAGTTCTTC
CASSSSTSGGYNEQFF
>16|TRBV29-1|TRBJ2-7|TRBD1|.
TGCAGCGTTGAAGACCTAGTTGGGACAGGGTCCTACGAGCAGTACTTC
CSVEDLVGTGSYEQYF
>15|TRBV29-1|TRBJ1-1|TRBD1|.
TGCAGCGTTGGGACAGGGGGATCCATGAACACTGAAGCTTTCTTT
CSVGTGGSMNTEAFF
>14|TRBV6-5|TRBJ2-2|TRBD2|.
TGTGCCAGCAGACTTAGCGGGAGTGACGGGGAGCTGTTTTTT
CASRLSGSDGELFF
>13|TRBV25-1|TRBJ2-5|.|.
TGTGCCAGCAGTGGGCAGATCCAAGAGACCCAGTACTTC
CASSGQIQETQYF
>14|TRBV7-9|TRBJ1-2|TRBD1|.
TGTGCCAGCAGCCTACCGGGACAGGACTATGGCTACACCTTC
CASSLPGQDYGYTF
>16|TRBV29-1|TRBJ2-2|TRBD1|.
TGCAGCGTTTGGGACAGGGGGCACCCCAACACCGGGGAGCTGTTTTTT
CSVWDRGHPNTGELFF
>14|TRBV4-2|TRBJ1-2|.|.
TGTGCCAGCAGCCCGGACAGTGCCTCGGGGGGCTACACCTTC
CASSPDSASGGYTF
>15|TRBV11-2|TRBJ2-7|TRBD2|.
TGTGCCAGCGGCCACCAAGCGGGAGTCGCCTCCGAGCAGTACTTC
CASGHQAGVASEQYF
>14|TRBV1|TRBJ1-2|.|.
TGCACCAGCAGCCAAGAGGGAGGGGTCTATGGCTACACCTTC
CTSSQEGGVYGYTF
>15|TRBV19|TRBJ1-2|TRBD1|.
TGTGCCAGTAGTATTCTAGGGACAGGGATGGATGGCTACACCTTC
CASSILGTGMDGYTF
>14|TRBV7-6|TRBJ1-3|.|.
TGTGCCAGCAGTGGGGACTACTCTGGAAACACCATATATTTT
CASSGDYSGNTIYF
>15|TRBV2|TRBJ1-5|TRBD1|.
TGTGCCAGCAGAAGACAGGGTGACGGCAATCAGCCCCAGCATTTT
CASRRQGDGNQPQHF
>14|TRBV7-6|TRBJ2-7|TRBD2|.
TGTGCCAGCAGCTTCGGCGGGGGATCCTACGAGCAGTACTTC
CASSFGGGSYEQYF
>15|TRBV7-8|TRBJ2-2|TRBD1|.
TGTGCCAGCAGAAAGGGACAGGGGAACACCGGGGAGCTGTTTTTT
CASRKGQGNTGELFF
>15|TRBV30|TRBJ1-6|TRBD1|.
TGTGCCTGGAGTCCCTTGGGACAGAATAATTCACCCCTCCACTTT
CAWSPLGQNNSPLHF
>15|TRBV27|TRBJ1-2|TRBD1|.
TGTGCCAGCAGTTTGAGGCCAGGGGGCAACTATGGCTACACCTTC
CASSLRPGGNYGYTF
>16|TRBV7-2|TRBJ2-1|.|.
TGTGCCAGCAGCTTAGCAGGGCGGGGCGCCTACAATGAGCAGTTCTTC
CASSLAGRGAYNEQFF
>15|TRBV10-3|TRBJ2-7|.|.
TGTGCCATCAGTGAGTCAGCAGGGTTCTCCTACGAGCAGTACTTC
CAISESAGFSYEQYF
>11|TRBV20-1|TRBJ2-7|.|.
TGCAGTGCCCTAGGTGAATACGAGCAGTACTTC
CSALGEYEQYF
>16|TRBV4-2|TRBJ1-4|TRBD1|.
TGTGCCAGCAGCCAAGGACAGGGTAGGGCTAATGAAAAACTGTTTTTT
CASSQGQGRANEKLFF
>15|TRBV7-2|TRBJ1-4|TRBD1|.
TGTGCCAGCAGCTTACTCGCCAGGGGGCTTGAAAAACTGTTTTTT
CASSLLARGLEKLFF
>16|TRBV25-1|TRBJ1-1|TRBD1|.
TGTGCCAGCAGTGAATCAAGGGGGCGCATGAACACTGAAGCTTTCTTT
CASSESRGRMNTEAFF
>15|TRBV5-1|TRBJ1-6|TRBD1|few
TGCGCCAGCAGCTTGGCAGGGGGCTATAATTCACCCCTCCACTTT
CASSLAGGYNSPLHF
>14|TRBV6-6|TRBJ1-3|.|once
TGTGCCAGCACCCGGGACTGGCGGGGGAACACCATATATTTT
CASTRDWRGNTIYF
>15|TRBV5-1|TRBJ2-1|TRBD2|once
TGCGCCAGCAGCTTTCTGCGGGAGGGGGTGAGGGAGCAGTTCTTC
CASSFLREGVREQFF
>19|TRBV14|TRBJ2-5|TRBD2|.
TGTGCCAGCAGCCAAGATCCCCCGCGGGTTAGCGGGGGGTACGGGACCCAGTACTTC
CASSQDPPRVSGGYGTQYF
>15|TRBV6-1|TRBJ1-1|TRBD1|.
TGTGCCAGCACTTATAGGACAGGGTCGGACACTGAAGCTTTCTTT
CASTYRTGSDTEAFF
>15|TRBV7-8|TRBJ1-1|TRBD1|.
TGTGCCAGCAGCGTGGACAGGGGGCGAGACACTGAAGCTTTCTTT
CASSVDRGRDTEAFF
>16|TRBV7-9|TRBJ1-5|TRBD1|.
TGTGCCAGCAGCCTAGGATCAGGGGGTAGCAATCAGCCCCAGCATTTT
CASSLGSGGSNQPQHF
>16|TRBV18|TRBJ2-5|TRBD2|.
TGTGCCAGCTCACTTCAGGGAGGGGCGGCCAAAGAGACCCAGTACTTC
CASSLQGGAAKETQYF
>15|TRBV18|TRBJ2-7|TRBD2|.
TGTGCCAGCTCACCCACGACGGGAGGAGGCTACGAGCAGTACTTC
CASSPTTGGGYEQYF
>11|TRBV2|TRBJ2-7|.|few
TGTGCCGGTCAGACTGTCTACGAGCAGTACTTC
CAGQTVYEQYF
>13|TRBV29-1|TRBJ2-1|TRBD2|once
TGCAGCGGCCTAGCGGCTGACTACAATGAGCAGTTCTTC
CSGLAADYNEQFF
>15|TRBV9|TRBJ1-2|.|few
TGTGCCAGCAGCACAGGGACACGCACTAACTATGGCTACACCTTC
CASSTGTRTNYGYTF
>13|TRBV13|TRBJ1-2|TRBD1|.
TGTGCCAGCACCAGGCAGGGGGCGCCGGGCTACACCTTC
CASTRQGAPGYTF
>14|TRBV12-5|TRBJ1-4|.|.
TGTGCTAGTGGTTCAGGACAGCCGAATGAAAAACTGTTTTTT
CASGSGQPNEKLFF
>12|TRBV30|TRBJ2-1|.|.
TGTGCCTGGAAGGGGTCCTACAATGAGCAGTTCTTC
CAWKGSYNEQFF
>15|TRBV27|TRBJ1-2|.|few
TGTGCCAGCAGTAACTCCGGGACACTCGCTTATGGCTACACCTTC
CASSNSGTLAYGYTF
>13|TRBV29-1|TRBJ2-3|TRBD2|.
TGCAGCGTCCGACTAGCGGGGGTTAATACGCAGTATTTT
CSVRLAGVNTQYF
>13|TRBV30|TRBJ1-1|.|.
TGTGCCTGGAGTAGAAGCGAGGGCACTGAAGCTTTCTTT
CAWSRSEGTEAFF
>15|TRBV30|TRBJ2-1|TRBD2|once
TGTGCCTGGAGTGTACTAGCGGGAGTAGATAATGAGCAGTTCTTC
CAWSVLAGVDNEQFF
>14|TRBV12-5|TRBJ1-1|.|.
TGTGCTAGTGGTTTGGGACAGGTGAACACTGAAGCTTTCTTT
CASGLGQVNTEAFF
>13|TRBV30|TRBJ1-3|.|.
TGTGCCTGGAGTGGCAGCTCTGGAAACACCATATATTTT
CAWSGSSGNTIYF
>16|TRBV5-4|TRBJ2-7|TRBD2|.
TGTGCCAGCAGCCCCCGGACTAGCGGGACGACCTACGAGCAGTACTTC
CASSPRTSGTTYEQYF
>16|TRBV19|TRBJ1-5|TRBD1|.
TGTGCCACTCGAGACACAGGGACAGGGGGCAATCAGCCCCAGCATTTT
CATRDTGTGGNQPQHF
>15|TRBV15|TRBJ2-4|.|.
TGTGCCACCAGCAGAGGATCGGGGGTCCAAAACATTCAGTACTTC
CATSRGSGVQNIQYF
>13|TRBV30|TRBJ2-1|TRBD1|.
TGTGCCTGGAGTGGGGACAGGTCGGGTGAGCAGTTCTTC
CAWSGDRSGEQFF
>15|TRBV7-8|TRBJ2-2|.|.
TGTGCCAGCAGCTTAAAGCTAGCGAACACCGGGGAGCTGTTTTTT
CASSLKLANTGELFF
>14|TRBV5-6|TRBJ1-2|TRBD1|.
TGTGCCAGCAGCCTAGACGGGACAGGGGATGGCTACACCTTC
CASSLDGTGDGYTF